The sequence of this T cell receptor beta chain was determined in a study of OX40 agonist ivuxolimab in advanced cancers. Whole-study context: Partial responses were achieved by three patients: one hepatocellular carcinoma, two cutaneous melanoma.

Sampled blood was obtained at baseline, cycle 4 day 1, and cycle 7 day 1. The count of this clone is one. TCRdb keeps only in-frame clones here, not all; method: immunoSEQ multiplex PCR. The table shows 70,000 to 80,000 clones, with roughly 87% occurring only once. J was trimmed by 8 bases and V by 2 bases; bases with no gene match: 5. Germline assignment: CDR1 SNHLY and CDR2 FYNNEI. CDR3 length equals 14 residues. The clonotype originates from an adult with an advanced solid tumor such as melanoma, head and neck, liver or kidney cancer. The chain uses TRBV2 and TRBJ2-1; the match to TRBD1 covers 8 bases. The sample consisted of CD4+ or CD8+ T cells sorted from blood, taken in a trial of the OX40 agonist ivuxolimab. In nucleotides, the CDR3 is TGTGCCAGCAGTGAATGGACAGGGCTCGATGAGCAGTTCTTC. Protein product: CASSEWTGLDEQFF.